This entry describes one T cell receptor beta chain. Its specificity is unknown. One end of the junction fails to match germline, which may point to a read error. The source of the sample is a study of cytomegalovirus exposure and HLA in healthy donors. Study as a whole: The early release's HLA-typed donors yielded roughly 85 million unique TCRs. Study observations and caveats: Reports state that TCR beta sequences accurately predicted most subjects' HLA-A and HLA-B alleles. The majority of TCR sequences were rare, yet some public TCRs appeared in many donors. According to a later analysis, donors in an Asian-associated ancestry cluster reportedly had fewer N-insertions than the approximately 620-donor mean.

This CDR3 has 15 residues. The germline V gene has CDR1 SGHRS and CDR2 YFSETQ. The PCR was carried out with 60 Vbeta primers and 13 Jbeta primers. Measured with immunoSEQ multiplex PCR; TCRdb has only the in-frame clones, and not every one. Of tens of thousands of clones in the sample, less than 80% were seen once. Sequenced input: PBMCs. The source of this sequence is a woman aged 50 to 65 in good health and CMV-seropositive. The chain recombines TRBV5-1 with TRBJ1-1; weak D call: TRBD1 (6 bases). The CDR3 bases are TGCGTCAGCAGCTTGGAGGGGGTAATGAACACTGAAGCTTTCTTT. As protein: CVSSLEGVMNTEAFF.